This TCR beta chain was captured by sequencing in a study of cytomegalovirus exposure and HLA in healthy donors. Study context: From about 179 million T cells, an earlier analysis saw 117 million unique TCR beta sequences. Early released data comprised around 79 million unique TCRs from HLA-typed donors.

The PCR contained 60 Vbeta and 13 Jbeta primers. Generated by immunoSEQ multiplex PCR, the TCRdb table keeps only in-frame clones and is missing some. This table has about 220,000 clones, approximately 68% appearing once. About this clone: The target antigen is unknown.

J lost 4 bases, V lost 4 bases, and 14 bases had no gene match. Germline V CDR1 and CDR2: SGHAT, FQNNGV. This CDR3 comprises 19 residues. Study conclusions and caveats: The study listed 164 cytomegalovirus-associated TCR beta chains.

The chain links TRBV11-2 to TRBJ2-3; the match to TRBD2 covers 13 bases. The source material was PBMCs. The clonotype was recovered from a woman aged 30 to 39 in good health and CMV-seronegative. This CDR3 reads CASSSPPQLAGGPADTQYF. DNA of the CDR3: TGTGCCAGCAGCTCCCCTCCCCAACTAGCGGGAGGGCCCGCAGATACGCAGTATTTT.